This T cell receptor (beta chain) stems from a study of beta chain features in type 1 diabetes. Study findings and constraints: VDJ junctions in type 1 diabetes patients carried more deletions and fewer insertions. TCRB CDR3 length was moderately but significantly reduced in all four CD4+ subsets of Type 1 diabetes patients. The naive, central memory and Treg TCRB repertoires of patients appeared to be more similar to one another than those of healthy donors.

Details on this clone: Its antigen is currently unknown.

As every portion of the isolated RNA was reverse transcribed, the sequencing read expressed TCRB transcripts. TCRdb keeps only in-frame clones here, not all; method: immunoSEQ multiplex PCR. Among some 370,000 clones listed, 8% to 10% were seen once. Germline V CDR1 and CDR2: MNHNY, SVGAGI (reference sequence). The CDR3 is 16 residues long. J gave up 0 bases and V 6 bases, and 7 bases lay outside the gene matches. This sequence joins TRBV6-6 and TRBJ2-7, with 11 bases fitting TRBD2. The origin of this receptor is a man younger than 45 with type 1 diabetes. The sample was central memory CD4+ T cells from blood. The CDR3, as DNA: TGTGCCAGCAGGACTGGACTAGCGGGCGACTCCTACGAGCAGTACTTC. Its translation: CASRTGLAGDSYEQYF.